This T cell receptor (beta chain) was sequenced during a study of T-cell memory formation after mild COVID-19. Looking at the study overall: TCR clusters mostly belonged to single donors.

Turning to this clonotype: Its specificity is unknown.

Findings and caveats of the study: Among CD4+ contracting clones, most were CM and EM, and CD8+ ones EMRA.

V shed 3 bases and J 8 bases; nucleotides not matched to a gene: 1. The length of the CDR3 is 13 residues. Germline V lookup: CDR1 LGHNA, CDR2 YNFKEQ. TCRdb fed the 5' RACE reads into MiXCR, producing one record per CDR3 protein. The sample has roughly 110,000 distinct CDR3 sequences; approximately 15% are singletons. This clonotype was sampled from an adult woman who had mild COVID-19 (a few samples of this study predate the infection). Cell type and time point are not known. The V and J genes are TRBV4-2 and TRBJ2-4, with 10 bases aligning to TRBD1. The sequencing sample was made of PBMCs or a T cell subset sorted from them (not recorded which). This CDR3 reads CASSHGTGDIQYF. The CDR3 region has the DNA TGTGCCAGCAGCCACGGGACAGGGGACATTCAGTACTTC.